This entry features one T cell receptor (beta chain) sequence. The antigen is unknown. The V gene lost 3 bases and the J gene lost 5 bases, with 10 bases spanning the gap. The CDR3 consists of 14 residues. CDR1 is KGHSH and CDR2 is LQKENI in the germline V gene. These data originate in a study of identical twins. Study conclusions and caveats: Analyses of zero insertions could be partly confounded by invariant MAIT and iNKT cells.

Carrying unique molecular identifiers, the cDNA also gained a universal primer site through template switching. TCRdb used MiXCR to reprocess the 5' RACE reads, holding one entry per CDR3 protein. The sample has a few hundred thousand distinct CDR3 sequences, roughly an eighth seen once. These same records also appear under a second study, on yellow fever vaccine responses in identical twins. That work states: Reportedly, twins' vaccine T cell responses looked partly convergent and partly personalized.

The rearrangement joins TRBV18 to TRBJ2-2, with D possibly matching TRBD2 (5 bases). The TCR comes from a woman aged 18-29 years in good health. Material: CD8+ T cells sorted from blood. CDR3 in DNA: TGTGCCAGCTCACCTGAGGGCAAGACCGGGGAGCTGTTTTTT. Translated, it gives CASSPEGKTGELFF.